These 30 T cell receptor beta chains came from one sample sequenced in a study of tumor-infiltrating lymphocytes in primary liver carcinoma. TCR beta cDNA was reverse-transcribed from approximately 0.45 ug of total RNA. The reaction used a constant-region primer and ProtoScript II reverse transcriptase. ARM-PCR was slightly modified, and three nested multiplex PCR rounds with it gave rise to the TCR beta libraries. Both of the initial two PCR rounds ran for approximately 10 cycles and employed TRBV1-TRBV30 forward primers alongside a C-beta reverse primer. In TCRdb, the multiplex PCR reads were re-called with MiXCR into one record per CDR3 protein. This table has about 78,000 distinct CDR3 sequences, 71% appearing once. Investigators took RNA and DNA out together from 20-30 mg of unsorted bulk tissue. The sample was liver tumor tissue from sampling region 4. Stated subset: tumor region T4, right-lateral pole. The receptors here all came from a woman aged 55 to 70 with primary liver carcinoma and hepatitis B virus infection.

A remark on this clonotype: Because it lacks the conserved phenylalanine or tryptophan at the end, this CDR3 is likely a read error. The gene calls are TRBV12-3 or TRBV12-4 and TRBJ1-1; D remains unclear. The CDR3 is made up of 12 amino acids. DNA for the CDR3: TGTACCAGCAGAGTCAGGAACACTGAAGCTTTCCTT. Its protein product is CTSRVRNTEAFL.

Points on this clonotype: A junction end diverges from the germline sequence, so it may reflect a read error. The V and J genes are TRBV10-3 and TRBJ2-7; 7 nucleotides align to TRBD1. The CDR3 runs to 14 residues. Per the germline V gene, CDR1 is ENHRY and CDR2 is SYGVKD. In DNA form, the CDR3 reads TGTGCCAACAGTCCCGACAGGGCTGCCTACGAGCAGTACTTC. It is translated as CANSPDRAAYEQYF.

The rearrangement links TRBV4-1 to TRBJ2-7; D uncertain. The CDR3 consists of 13 residues. Germline values: CDR1 MGHRA, CDR2 YSYEKL. V was trimmed by 3 bases and J by 11 bases, leaving 17 bases between them. The CDR3 loop is CASSHPNSYEEYF. DNA for the CDR3: TGCGCCAGCAGCCATCCTAACTCCTACGAAGAGTACTTC.

J is TRBJ2-7 and V is TRBV15; 9 bases match TRBD1. CDR3 size: 13 residues. Trimming cost V 11 bases and J 3 bases; bases outside gene matches: 8. The germline CDR1 and CDR2 sequences are LNHNV and YYDKDF (reference sequence). The CDR3 nucleotides are TGTGCCGTCTCGACAGGGGGGGGCTACGAGCAGTACTTC. This sequence encodes CAVSTGGGYEQYF.

V and J are TRBV20-1 and TRBJ2-7, with TRBD1 matching 10 bases. CDR1 is DFQATT and CDR2 is SNEGSKA in the germline V gene (reference sequence). The CDR3 loop spans 14 amino acids. The CDR3, as DNA: TGCAGAGGTATTTCCGGGACAGGGGTTCACGAGCAGTACTTC. The encoded protein is CRGISGTGVHEQYF.

A word on this clonotype: As the CDR3 is not closed by the conserved phenylalanine or tryptophan, this likely results from a read error. The DNA is omitted, as the CDR3 cannot be located on it reliably, and the CDR3 follows TCRdb's listing. The chain combines TRBV6-5 with TRBJ1-2; the table names TRBD1, a call not compared with the DNA. Per germline, CDR1 MNHEY and CDR2 SVGAGI. The CDR3 is 13 residues long, ends included. The CDR3 sequence is CASRPDRGLGHTS.

A word on this clonotype: The conserved phenylalanine or tryptophan is not found at the CDR3 terminus, so this likely reflects a read error. The chain combines TRBV11-2 with TRBJ2-3; possible D gene TRBD2, 5 bases. Germline V CDR1 and CDR2: SGHAT, FQNNGV. The CDR3 covers 14 residues. CDR3 loop: CASSLEREIDTQYL. CDR3 DNA: TGTGCGAGCAGCTTAGAGAGGGAGATCGATACGCAGTATTTA.

The V call is TRBV11-3, the J call TRBJ1-1; no clear D. There are 13 residues in the CDR3. Germline CDR1 and CDR2: SGHNT and YENEEA. The V and J ends lost 10 bases and 4 bases respectively, with 16 bases between them. The CDR3: CANSGGRATEAFF. CDR3 in DNA: TGTGCCAACTCTGGAGGGAGGGCCACTGAAGCTTTCTTT.

In the case of this clonotype: A much larger clone sits a single nucleotide away, making a read error possible. The chain employs TRBV7-8 and TRBJ2-3, with no clear D. V lost 4 bases to trimming and J lost 1 base, with 9 bases between them. The CDR3 spans 14 residues. Germline assignment: CDR1 SGHVS and CDR2 FQNEAQ. CDR3 DNA: TGTGCCAGCAGCTCAGAAACAGGCACAGATACGCAGTATTTT. Encoded protein: CASSSETGTDTQYF.

In its sample, this clonotype was seen many times. The chain employs TRBV28 and TRBJ2-5; 8 positions agree with TRBD2. The CDR3 has 16 residues. CDR1 MDHEN and CDR2 SYDVKM come from the germline V gene. The CDR3: CGSGLAGKIPQETQYF. The CDR3 DNA reads TGTGGCTCAGGGCTAGCGGGTAAAATACCCCAGGAGACCCAGTACTTC. Together with reference TRBV28 and TRBJ2-5, the CDR3 gives the full variable domain: DVKVTQSSRYLVKRTGEKVFLECVQDMDHENMFWYRQDPGLGLRLIYFSYDVKMKEKGDIPEGYSVSREKKERFSLILESASTNQTSMYLCGSGLAGKIPQETQYFGPGTRLLVL.

Concerning this clonotype itself: Sequence at one end of the junction differs from germline and may be a read error. The genes are TRBV28 and TRBJ2-4, with 13 bases identical to TRBD2. The CDR3 length is 18 residues. Germline loops: CDR1 MDHEN, CDR2 SYDVKM. CDR3 in DNA: TGTGCCAGCAGCCCAGGACTAGCGGGAGAGTTTGGCAAAAACATTCAGTATTTC. It yields the protein CASSPGLAGEFGKNIQYF. The variable domain in full, completed from reference TRBV28 and TRBJ2-4, reads DVKVTQSSRYLVKRTGEKVFLECVQDMDHENMFWYRQDPGLGLRLIYFSYDVKMKEKGDIPEGYSVSREKKERFSLILESASTNQTSMYLCASSPGLAGEFGKNIQYFGAGTRLSVL.

This chain uses TRBV19 with TRBJ1-1; D gene ambiguous. Trimming took off 2 bases at V and 6 bases at J, with 10 bases between the two ends. Germline V gives CDR1 LNHDA, CDR2 SQIVND (reference sequence). This CDR3 has 13 amino acids. CDR3 amino acids: CASSIIAGSEAFF. DNA of the CDR3: TGTGCCAGTAGTATAATTGCGGGCTCTGAAGCTTTCTTT.

Only a few counts were recorded for this clonotype. An end of the junction does not agree with germline; a read error may underlie this. The chain combines TRBV11-2 with TRBJ2-3, with D possibly TRBD2 on 5 matching bases. Germline V gives CDR1 SGHAT, CDR2 FQNNGV. CDR3 size: 17 residues. This CDR3 is CAGSLGFVRVSTDTQYF. In nucleotides, the CDR3 is TGTGCCGGCAGCTTAGGGTTTGTGAGGGTTAGCACAGATACGCAGTATTTT.

Worth noting for this clonotype: One base away lies a much larger clone, so this may be a sequencing read error. V usage is TRBV12-3 or TRBV12-4 and J usage is TRBJ2-4, with D perhaps TRBD2 (6 bases). The CDR3 has 13 residues. CDR3 loop: CASSRPGENTQYF. The CDR3 bases are TGTGCCAGCAGTAGGCCGGGGGAGAACACTCAGTACTTC.

The CDR3 here is CAGIQGAQETQYF. The CDR3 coding sequence is TGTGCCGGCATTCAGGGAGCCCAAGAGACCCAGTACTTC. This chain uses TRBV12-3 or TRBV12-4 with TRBJ2-5, with D perhaps being TRBD1 or TRBD2 (5 bases each). V lost 11 bases to trimming and J lost 1 base, with 14 bases between them. The CDR3 contains 13 residues.

This clonotype has a count of ten or more. The rearrangement joins TRBV13 to TRBJ2-7, with 9 bases identical to TRBD1. Germline loops: CDR1 PRHDT, CDR2 FYEKMQ (reference sequence). The ends lost 1 base at V and 4 bases at J; junction bases unmatched: 14. The CDR3 covers 18 residues. The CDR3 loop reads CASSLDRDRVVGSYEQYF. CDR3 nucleotides: TGTGCCAGCAGCTTAGACCGGGACAGGGTAGTTGGCTCGTACGAGCAGTACTTC.

Comment on this clonotype: The junction departs from germline at one end; a sequencing error may be responsible. This chain links TRBV11-2 with TRBJ1-2; D might be TRBD1 (5 bases). The germline gives CDR1 SGHAT, CDR2 FQNNGV. The CDR3 covers 17 residues. CDR3 in amino acids: CASGLDPIRALRYGYTF. DNA of the CDR3: TGTGCCAGCGGTTTAGATCCGATCAGGGCGCTGCGCTATGGCTACACTTTC. Based on the CDR3 plus reference TRBV11-2 and TRBJ1-2, the full variable domain is EAGVAQSPRYKIIEKRQSVAFWCNPISGHATLYWYQQILGQGPKLLIQFQNNGVVDDSQLPKDRFSAERLKGVDSTLKIQPAKLEDSAVYLCASGLDPIRALRYGYTFGSGTRLTVV.

With regard to this clonotype: The CDR3 carries no conserved terminal phenylalanine or tryptophan, so it likely arises from a read error. The DNA is omitted, as the CDR3 cannot be located on it reliably, and the CDR3 follows TCRdb's listing. The chain is built from TRBV6-1 and TRBJ2-1; the table's D gene call, TRBD1, was not cross checked with the DNA. Germline V lookup: CDR1 MNHNS, CDR2 SASEGT. The CDR3 sequence runs 16 residues, both termini included. The CDR3 spells CASRGQGHDSYDEQSS.

In regard to this clonotype: Since the CDR3 does not end with the conserved phenylalanine or tryptophan, this likely comes from a read error. The chain combines TRBV29-1 with TRBJ2-7; 9 nucleotides match TRBD1. V shed 7 bases and J 0 bases; nucleotides not matched to a gene: 7. CDR1 and CDR2 from the germline V gene are SQVTM and ANQGSEA. The CDR3 is made up of 14 amino acids. The CDR3, as DNA: TGCAGCGCAACCGGGACAGGGACCTCCTACGAGCAGTACCTC. Translating it yields CSATGTGTSYEQYL.

This chain links TRBV11-3 with TRBJ2-2; possibly TRBD2 for D (6 bases). The germline V gene has CDR1 SGHNT and CDR2 YENEEA. The CDR3 runs to 14 residues. As DNA, the CDR3 is TGTGCTAGTAGCTTACGGGGGACTGCCGGGGAGCTGTTTTTT. Amino acid sequence: CASSLRGTAGELFF.

This clonotype has just a few counts. The chain carries TRBV28 and TRBJ2-7, with 13 bases aligning to TRBD2. The J segment lost 5 bases and the V segment lost 3 bases, leaving 4 bases of the junction unmatched. CDR3 length: 15 residues. CDR1 and CDR2 from the germline V gene are MDHEN and SYDVKM. CDR3 bases: TGTGCCAGCAGTTTGGGTGGACTAGCGGGAGACGAGCAGTACTTC. Protein sequence: CASSLGGLAGDEQYF. Based on the CDR3 plus reference TRBV28 and TRBJ2-7, the full variable domain is DVKVTQSSRYLVKRTGEKVFLECVQDMDHENMFWYRQDPGLGLRLIYFSYDVKMKEKGDIPEGYSVSREKKERFSLILESASTNQTSMYLCASSLGGLAGDEQYFGPGTRLTVT.

In its sample, this clonotype was seen a few times. A read error is possible here, since a much larger clone lies one base away. J is TRBJ2-2 and V is TRBV6-5, with 7 nucleotides matching TRBD2. The germline V gene has CDR1 MNHEY and CDR2 SVGAGI. CDR3 length equals 15 residues. The CDR3 DNA sequence: TGTGCCAGCAGTTACTCGTCACGGGTTGGGGGGGTGCTGTTTTTT. This translates into CASSYSSRVGGVLFF.

This clonotype showed up many times. The genes are TRBV6-5 and TRBJ2-7; weak D call: TRBD1 (6 bases). The V end was cut by 6 bases, the J end by 2 bases, with 20 bases between. This CDR3 region has 16 residues. Germline CDR1 MNHEY, CDR2 SVGAGI. Written as DNA, the CDR3 is TGTGCCAGCAGCTATTCCGGTTGGCAGGGGACCTACGAGCAGTACTTC. Translating it yields CASSYSGWQGTYEQYF.

This clonotype was seen repeatedly, ten times or more. The chain has TRBV4-1 and TRBJ1-1, with 8 bases aligning to TRBD1. The V segment lost 0 bases and the J segment 3 bases; nucleotides outside the gene matches: 12. Germline V gene sequence: CDR1 MGHRA, CDR2 YSYEKL. CDR3 size: 18 residues. The CDR3: CASSQDGQGARVDTEAFF. CDR3 bases: TGCGCCAGCAGCCAAGATGGGCAGGGGGCGAGGGTGGACACTGAAGCTTTCTTT.

Comment on this clonotype: Mismatch with germline at one junction end may stem from a read error. The CDR3 DNA is TGTACCTCGGCTCTTACCTCCTACAATGAGCAGCTCTTC. It is translated as CTSALTSYNEQLF. The rearrangement uses TRBV11-3 and TRBJ2-1; D ambiguous. This CDR3 has 13 amino acids. Germline V gene lookup returns CDR1 SGHNT and CDR2 YENEEA.

This clonotype was detected ten times or more. The chain is built from TRBV6-5 and TRBJ2-7, with 12 bases that match TRBD2. The CDR3 is 15 residues long. J gave up 0 bases and V 4 bases, and 1 base lay outside the gene matches. In germline, CDR1 is MNHEY, CDR2 SVGAGI. The CDR3 DNA follows: TGTGCCAGCAGTTTGACTAGCGGGAGCTCCTACGAGCAGTACTTC. It is translated as CASSLTSGSSYEQYF.

In the case of this clonotype: Since a much larger clone is just one base distant, this may be a read error. The final CDR3 position lacks the conserved phenylalanine or tryptophan, pointing to a likely read error. This chain uses TRBV28 with TRBJ1-5, with a tentative D call TRBD1 (6 bases). The V gene's germline CDR1 is MDHEN and CDR2 SYDVKM. This CDR3 spans 16 amino acids. The V end was cut by 5 bases, the J end by 2 bases, with 16 bases between. The CDR3 bases are TGTGCCAGCAGTCCCCTCCGGGGACAAGGCAATCAGCCCCAGCATTTA. The encoded protein is CASSPLRGQGNQPQHL.

This clonotype occurred a few times. At one end, the junction sequence differs from germline, possibly due to a read error. This chain uses TRBV5-1 with TRBJ2-5, with TRBD2 as a possible D gene (5 bases). CDR3 size: 11 residues. CDR1 is SGHRS and CDR2 is YFSETQ in the germline V gene. CDR3 protein: CASSLGETRYF. The CDR3 DNA follows: TGCGCCAGCAGCCTCGGGGAGACCCGGTACTTC.

This clonotype was seen repeatedly, ten times or more. The chain recombines TRBV6-5 with TRBJ2-1; D perhaps matches TRBD2 (5 bases). The CDR3 spans 17 residues. Germline CDR1 and CDR2: MNHEY and SVGAGI. Trimming removed 0 bases from V and 0 bases from J, with 12 bases in between. CDR3 sequence: CASSYSASRGSYNEQFF. The CDR3 DNA follows: TGTGCCAGCAGTTACTCGGCCTCCCGGGGCTCCTACAATGAGCAGTTCTTC.

With regard to this clonotype: With a much larger clone just one base away, this may be a read error. The chain recombines TRBV5-6 with TRBJ2-7; D remains ambiguous. This CDR3 is 18 amino acids long. Between the trimmed V and J ends, which lost 2 bases and 3 bases, there was a span of 24 bases. Germline assignment: CDR1 SGHDT and CDR2 YYEEEE. The CDR3 nucleotides are TGTGCCAGCAGCTTCTACGTTGTTGAGACTGGAACATACTACGAGCAGTACTTC. Its protein product is CASSFYVVETGTYYEQYF. The variable domain in full, with the rest retrieved from reference TRBV5-6 and TRBJ2-7, is DAGVTQSPTHLIKTRGQQVTLRCSPKSGHDTVSWYQQALGQGPQFIFQYYEEEERQRGNFPDRFSGHQFPNYSSELNVNALLLGDSALYLCASSFYVVETGTYYEQYFGPGTRLTVT.